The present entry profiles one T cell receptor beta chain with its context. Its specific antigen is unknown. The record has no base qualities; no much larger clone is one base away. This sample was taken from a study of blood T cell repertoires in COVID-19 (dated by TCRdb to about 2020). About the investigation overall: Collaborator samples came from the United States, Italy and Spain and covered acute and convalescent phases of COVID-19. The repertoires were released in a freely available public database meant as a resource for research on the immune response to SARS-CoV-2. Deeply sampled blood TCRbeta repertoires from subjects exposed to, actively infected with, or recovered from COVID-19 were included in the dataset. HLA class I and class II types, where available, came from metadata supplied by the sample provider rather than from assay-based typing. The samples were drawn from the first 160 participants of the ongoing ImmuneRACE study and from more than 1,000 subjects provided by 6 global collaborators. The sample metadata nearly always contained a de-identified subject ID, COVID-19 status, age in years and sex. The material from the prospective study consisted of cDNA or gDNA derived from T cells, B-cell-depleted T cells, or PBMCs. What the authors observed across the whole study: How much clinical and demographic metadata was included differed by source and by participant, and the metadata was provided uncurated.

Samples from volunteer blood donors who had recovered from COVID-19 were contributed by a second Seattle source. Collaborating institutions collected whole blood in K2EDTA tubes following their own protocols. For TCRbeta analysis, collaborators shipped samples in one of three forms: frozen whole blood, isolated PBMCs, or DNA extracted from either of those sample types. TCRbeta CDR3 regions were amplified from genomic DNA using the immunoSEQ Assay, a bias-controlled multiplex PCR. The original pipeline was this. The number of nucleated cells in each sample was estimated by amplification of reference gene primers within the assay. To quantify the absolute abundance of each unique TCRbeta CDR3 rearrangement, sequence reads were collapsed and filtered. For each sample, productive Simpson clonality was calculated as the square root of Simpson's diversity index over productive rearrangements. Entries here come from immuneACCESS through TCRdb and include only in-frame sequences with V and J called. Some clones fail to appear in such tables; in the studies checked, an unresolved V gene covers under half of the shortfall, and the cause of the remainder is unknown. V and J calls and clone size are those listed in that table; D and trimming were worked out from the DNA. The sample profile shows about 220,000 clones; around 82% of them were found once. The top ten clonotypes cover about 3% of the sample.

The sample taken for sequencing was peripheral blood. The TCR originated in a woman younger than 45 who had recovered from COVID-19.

In nucleotides, the sequence is TGCGCCAGCAGCTGGGAGGGAGGCACTGAAGCTTTCTTT. Translated, this is CASSWEGGTEAFF. Here the chain combines TRBV5-1 and TRBJ1-1; the D gene is unclear. In the germline V gene, CDR1 corresponds to SGHRS and CDR2 to YFSETQ. The CDR3 runs 13 residues from the cysteine to the phenylalanine. The kept DNA is CDR3 alone, 39 bases in frame from the first base. V lost 3 bases and J lost 4 bases; the stretch between them is 10 bases long.